The next 15 T cell receptor beta chains were all read from a single sample in a study of glioma-infiltrating T cells (dated by TCRdb to about 2016). Instrument used: Illumina MiSeq. TCR alpha and beta CDR3 regions were amplified with the iRepertoire nested amplicon-rescue multiplex PCR (arm-PCR) platform from RNA. The public reads were quality trimmed at Q25 with fastp and then assembled into clones with MiXCR by TCRdb, keeping productive beta chains. Each entry merges the rows of one CDR3 protein and shows their most common DNA and genes. Recorded for this sample are under 200,000 distinct CDR3 sequences; more than 35% of them occurred a single time. The ten largest clones take up roughly 5.2% of the sample. Sequencing was performed on glioma tissue, nonneoplastic brain tissue, or PBMCs (not recorded which). These receptors all stem from a human donor with low-grade glioma or glioblastoma, undergoing nonglioma brain surgery, or in good health (not recorded which).

There are many counts of this clonotype. The J gene is TRBJ2-7, the V gene TRBV27; D possibly matches TRBD1 or TRBD2 (5 bases each). CDR1 is MNHEY, CDR2 SMNVEV, per germline (reference sequence). The CDR3 runs 15 residues. V lost 3 bases to trimming and J lost 2 bases, with 14 bases between them. This chain's CDR3 is CASSFVGDVPYEQYF. CDR3 nucleotides: TGTGCCAGCAGTTTCGTTGGGGACGTACCCTACGAGCAGTACTTC.

V usage is TRBV29-1 and J usage is TRBJ2-7, with D perhaps matching TRBD2 (5 bases). V was clipped by 2 bases and J by 6 bases, with 8 bases between them. CDR3 length: 11 residues. From germline, CDR1 is SQVTM and CDR2 ANQGSEA. The CDR3 nucleotides are TGCAGCGTTGAACTTGGGAGCGAGCAGTACTTC. Amino acids: CSVELGSEQYF.

The chain carries TRBV28 and TRBJ2-1, with a weak D call TRBD2 (6 bases). The germline V and J ends were trimmed by 6 bases and 7 bases, with 16 bases remaining between them. The CDR3 extends over 14 amino acids. Per germline, CDR1 MDHEN and CDR2 SYDVKM. CDR3 nucleotides: TGTGCCAGCAGGGGGGGACCCCCCTGGAATGAGCAGTTCTTC. Translation gives CASRGGPPWNEQFF.

This clonotype appeared many times. This chain joins TRBV20-1 and TRBJ2-5; no clear D. V lost 5 bases, J lost 1 base, and 8 bases lay in between. The CDR3 has 12 residues. Germline CDR1 reads DFQATT; CDR2 reads SNEGSKA (reference sequence). CDR3 amino acids: CSAPTTQETQYF. The CDR3 nucleotides are TGCAGTGCTCCCACGACCCAAGAGACCCAGTACTTC.

Notes on this clonotype: No conserved phenylalanine or tryptophan is present at the end of the CDR3, so a read error is the likely explanation. The J gene is TRBJ2-1, the V gene TRBV3-1; no definite D call. This CDR3 is 16 amino acids long. V was cut by 4 bases and J by 5 bases, with 18 bases left in between. Germline CDR1 is LGHDT and CDR2 is YNNKEL (reference sequence). Written as DNA, the CDR3 is TGTGCCAGCAGCCCCCTTGGGTCCTGGCGGAACAATGAGCAGTTCTTG. Its protein is CASSPLGSWRNNEQFL.

This clonotype was detected only a few times. The V gene is TRBV7-2, the J gene TRBJ2-3, with D perhaps TRBD2 (5 bases). Between the trimmed V and J ends, which lost 1 base and 0 bases, there was a span of 17 bases. The V gene's germline CDR1 is SGHTA and CDR2 FQGNSA. The CDR3 covers 18 residues. This CDR3 is CASSLVGLLGSSTDTQYF. The DNA for the CDR3 is TGTGCCAGCAGCTTAGTCGGACTCCTAGGGAGTAGCACAGATACGCAGTATTTT. The variable domain in full, with the rest retrieved from reference TRBV7-2 and TRBJ2-3, is GAGVSQSPSNKVTEKGKDVELRCDPISGHTALYWYRQSLGQGLEFLIYFQGNSAPDKSGLPSDRFSAERTGGSVSTLTIQRTQQEDSAVYLCASSLVGLLGSSTDTQYFGPGTRLTVL.

Worth noting for this clonotype: A read error may be the cause here, since a much bigger clone is one base away. The J gene is TRBJ2-3, the V gene TRBV6-1; a weak D match, TRBD1 (6 bases). The CDR3 is 15 amino acids. CDR1 and CDR2 (germline): MNHNS, SASEGT. The V end lost 3 bases, the J end lost 3 bases, and 13 bases lay between the germline ends. This CDR3 reads CASSDGTPRTDTQYF. CDR3 nucleotides: TGTGCCAGCAGTGATGGGACACCTAGAACAGATACGCAGTATTTT.

This clonotype has ten or more counts. This rearrangement joins TRBV24-1 to TRBJ2-3; D is possibly TRBD1 or TRBD2 (6 bases each). Germline values: CDR1 KGHDR, CDR2 SFDVKD. This CDR3 region has 16 residues. Trimming cost V 5 bases and J 1 base, with 15 bases left between them. CDR3 bases: TGTGCCACCAGTGTCTTGAACAGGGAGGGCACAGATACGCAGTATTTT. The encoded protein is CATSVLNREGTDTQYF.

This clonotype was observed at least ten times. The V and J genes are TRBV28 and TRBJ1-2; D uncertain. V dropped 6 bases and J dropped 8 bases, with 25 bases sitting between them. Germline V gene data show CDR1 as MDHEN and CDR2 as SYDVKM. This CDR3 comprises 16 residues. CDR3 DNA: TGTGCCAGCAGGTTTCCCGGCTCTATTCAGATTTTCGGCTACACCTTC. It yields the protein CASRFPGSIQIFGYTF.

This clonotype has ten or more counts. In nucleotides, the CDR3 is TGTGCCAGCAGCGAGACTCGCGGCACCCCCGCCAATGAGCAGTTCTTC. This gives the protein CASSETRGTPANEQFF. The chain combines TRBV12-3 or TRBV12-4 with TRBJ2-1; D is ambiguous. V lost 6 bases and J 6 bases, leaving 21 bases between the germline ends. This CDR3 spans 16 amino acids.

This chain links TRBV19 with TRBJ2-1; 7 nucleotides align to TRBD2. V trimming: 6 bases; J trimming: 0 bases; junction bases outside the gene matches: 8. Germline CDR1 is LNHDA and CDR2 is SQIVND (reference sequence). CDR3 length: 16 amino acids. In DNA, the CDR3 is TGTGCCAGTAGAATACTAGCGTCGAGCTCCTACAATGAGCAGTTCTTC. Its protein product is CASRILASSSYNEQFF.

This chain links TRBV20-1 with TRBJ2-7; D unclear. The end of the DNA is better explained by TRBJ2-1, so the J call may be wrong. The V gene's germline CDR1 is DFQATT and CDR2 SNEGSKA (reference sequence). The CDR3 spans 13 residues. CDR3 nucleotides: TGCAGTGCCGCTAGTCAGACCATCAATGAGCAGTTCTTC. Translated, it gives CSAASQTINEQFF.

Worth noting for this clonotype: Being one base from a much bigger clone, this may be a read error. The chain employs TRBV28 and TRBJ1-1; TRBD1 matches at 7 bases. CDR1 MDHEN and CDR2 SYDVKM come from the germline V gene. The CDR3 runs to 12 residues. J was trimmed by 1 base and V by 9 bases; bases with no gene match: 2. The CDR3 loop is CARRTGNTEAFF. For the CDR3, the DNA is TGTGCCAGAAGGACAGGGAACACTGAAGCTTTCTTT.

The CDR3 DNA is TGTGCCAGCAGTCAAACCGGGACCGGAGTTAATTGCTACACCTTC. This translates into CASSQTGTGVNCYTF. This chain links TRBV6-5 with TRBJ1-2; the D gene is possibly TRBD1 (5 bases). CDR3 length equals 15 residues. The germline V gene encodes CDR1 MNHEY and CDR2 SVGAGI. Trimming left V 5 bases short and J 9 bases short, with 22 bases between.

Points on this clonotype: One end of the junction does not line up with germline, which may come from a read error. This sequence joins TRBV6-1 and TRBJ1-3; perhaps TRBD1 as D (5 bases). The CDR3 is 13 residues long. CDR1 MNHNS and CDR2 SASEGT come from the germline V gene. The CDR3 protein is CASSKQAGNTIYF. CDR3 DNA: TGTGCCAGCAGTAAACAGGCTGGGAACACCATATATTTT.